The 8 T cell receptor beta chains given below trace back to one sample, sequenced in a study of blood T cell repertoires in COVID-19. Profiled with immunoSEQ multiplex PCR; TCRdb holds only in-frame clones, not every one. The sample gives roughly 97,000 clones, about 89% of which show up once; 4.5% to 6% is in the top ten. The sample was peripheral blood. The receptors here all came from a human donor in a cohort sampled during active COVID-19.

This chain connects TRBV6-5 to TRBJ1-2; TRBD1 is a possible D gene (6 bases). There are 15 residues in the CDR3. Germline CDR1 and CDR2: MNHEY and SVGAGI. The germline V and J ends were trimmed by 4 bases and 0 bases, with 12 bases remaining between them. The CDR3 DNA reads as TGTGCCAGCAGTTCACCGACAGGAGCTAACTATGGCTACACCTTC. Translating gives CASSSPTGANYGYTF.

The V call is TRBV10-3, the J call TRBJ1-2; no reliable D call. The CDR3 extends over 13 amino acids. V lost 3 bases, J lost 4 bases, and 9 bases lay in between. Per germline, CDR1 ENHRY and CDR2 SYGVKD. CDR3 sequence: CAISDSSLYGYTF. The CDR3 DNA sequence: TGTGCCATCAGTGACTCCTCCCTCTATGGCTACACCTTC.

The chain joins TRBV28 to TRBJ1-5; D might be TRBD1 (6 bases). V gave up 3 bases and J gave up 9 bases, with 18 bases separating them. Germline CDR1 MDHEN, CDR2 SYDVKM. The CDR3 runs to 15 residues. CDR3 nucleotide sequence: TGTGCCAGCAGTTTGGACAGTCAAGGGTGGAGGCCCCAGCATTTT. Amino acid sequence: CASSLDSQGWRPQHF.

The chain is built from TRBV2 and TRBJ1-1; D is perhaps TRBD1 (5 bases). The CDR3 covers 13 residues. Germline values: CDR1 SNHLY, CDR2 FYNNEI. Trimming cost V 0 bases and J 8 bases, with 10 bases left between them. CDR3 nucleotide sequence: TGTGCCAGCAGTGAAGCTACAGGCCTAGAAGCTTTCTTT. Translating gives CASSEATGLEAFF.

This chain connects TRBV11-2 to TRBJ2-3; D is undetermined. CDR3 length equals 13 residues. Trimming stripped 3 bases from V and 4 bases from J, with 8 bases between. Germline lookup yields CDR1 SGHAT and CDR2 FQNNGV. CDR3 sequence reads: CASSFLPPDTQYF. In nucleotides, the CDR3 is TGTGCCAGCAGCTTCCTACCCCCAGATACGCAGTATTTT.

The chain employs TRBV10-2 and TRBJ1-2; D is possibly TRBD1 (6 bases). This CDR3 region has 12 residues. V was clipped by 5 bases and J by 6 bases, with 10 bases between them. Germline V gene data show CDR1 as WSHSY and CDR2 as SAAADI. CDR3 coding DNA: TGCGCCAGCAGTCAGGGGAGAGATGGCTACACCTTC. Translating gives CASSQGRDGYTF.

The CDR3, as DNA: TGTGCCAGCAGTCCCCCTGGGCGGGGGGGGGAGCAGTACTTC. Translated: CASSPPGRGGEQYF. The chain recombines TRBV6-2 or TRBV6-3 with TRBJ2-7, with TRBD2 matching over 9 bases. The CDR3 contains 14 residues. The J segment lost 7 bases and the V segment lost 5 bases, leaving 9 bases of the junction unmatched. The germline V gene encodes CDR1 MNHEY and CDR2 SVGEGT.

This clone was seen once. The chain couples TRBV5-6 to TRBJ1-1, with TRBD1 matching over 7 bases. CDR3 length: 13 residues. J gave up 6 bases and V 0 bases, and 2 bases lay outside the gene matches. Germline lookup yields CDR1 SGHDT and CDR2 YYEEEE. This chain's CDR3 is CASSLGRGAEAFF. For the CDR3, the DNA is TGTGCCAGCAGCTTGGGCAGGGGGGCTGAAGCTTTCTTT. Based on the CDR3 plus reference TRBV5-6 and TRBJ1-1, the full variable domain is DAGVTQSPTHLIKTRGQQVTLRCSPKSGHDTVSWYQQALGQGPQFIFQYYEEEERQRGNFPDRFSGHQFPNYSSELNVNALLLGDSALYLCASSLGRGAEAFFGQGTRLTVV.